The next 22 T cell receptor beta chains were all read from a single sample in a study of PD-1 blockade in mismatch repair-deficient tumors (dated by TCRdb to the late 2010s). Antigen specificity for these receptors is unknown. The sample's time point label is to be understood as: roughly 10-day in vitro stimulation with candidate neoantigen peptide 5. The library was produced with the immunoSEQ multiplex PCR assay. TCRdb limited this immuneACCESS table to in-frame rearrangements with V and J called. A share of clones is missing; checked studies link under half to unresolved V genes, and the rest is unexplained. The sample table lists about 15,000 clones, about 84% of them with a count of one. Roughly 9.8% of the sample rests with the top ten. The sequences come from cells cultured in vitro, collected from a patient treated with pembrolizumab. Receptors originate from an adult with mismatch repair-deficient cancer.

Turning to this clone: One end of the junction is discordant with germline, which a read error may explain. CDR3: CAWSRGAVF. The CDR3 coding sequence is TGTGCCTGGAGCCGGGGAGCTGTTTTT. The V gene is TRBV30, the J gene TRBJ2-2, with TRBD2 as a possible D gene (5 bases). Germline V lookup: CDR1 GTSNPN, CDR2 SVGIG (reference sequence). The CDR3 totals 9 residues.

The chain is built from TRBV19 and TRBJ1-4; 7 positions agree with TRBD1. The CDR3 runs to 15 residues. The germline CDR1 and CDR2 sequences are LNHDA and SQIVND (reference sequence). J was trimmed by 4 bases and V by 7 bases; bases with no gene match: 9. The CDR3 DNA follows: TGTGCCAGTAAGAATGAGGGACAGCTTAATGAAAAACTGTTTTTT. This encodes CASKNEGQLNEKLFF.

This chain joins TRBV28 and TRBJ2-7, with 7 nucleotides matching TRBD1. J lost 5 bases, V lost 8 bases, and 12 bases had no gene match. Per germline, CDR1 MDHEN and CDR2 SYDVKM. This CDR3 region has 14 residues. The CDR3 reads CASHRGLALHEQYF. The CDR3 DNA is TGTGCCAGCCATAGGGGGCTAGCTCTCCACGAGCAGTACTTC.

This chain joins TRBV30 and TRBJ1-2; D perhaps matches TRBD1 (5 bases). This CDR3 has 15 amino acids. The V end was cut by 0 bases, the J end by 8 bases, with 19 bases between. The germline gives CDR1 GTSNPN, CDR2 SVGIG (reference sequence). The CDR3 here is CAWSVPRAGKYGYTF. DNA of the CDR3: TGTGCCTGGAGTGTTCCGAGGGCAGGGAAATACGGCTACACCTTC. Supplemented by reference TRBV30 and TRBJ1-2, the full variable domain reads SQTIHQWPATLVQPVGSPLSLECTVEGTSNPNLYWYRQAAGRGLQLLFYSVGIGQISSEVPQNLSASRPQDRQFILSSKKLLLSDSGFYLCAWSVPRAGKYGYTFGSGTRLTVV.

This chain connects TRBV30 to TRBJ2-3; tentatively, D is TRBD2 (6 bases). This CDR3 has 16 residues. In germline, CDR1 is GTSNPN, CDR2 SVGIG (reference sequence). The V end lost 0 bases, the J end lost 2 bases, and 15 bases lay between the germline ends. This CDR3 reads CAWSVLIAEHTDTQYF. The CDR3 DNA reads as TGTGCCTGGAGTGTACTGATAGCGGAGCACACAGATACGCAGTATTTT. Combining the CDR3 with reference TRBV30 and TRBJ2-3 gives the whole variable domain SQTIHQWPATLVQPVGSPLSLECTVEGTSNPNLYWYRQAAGRGLQLLFYSVGIGQISSEVPQNLSASRPQDRQFILSSKKLLLSDSGFYLCAWSVLIAEHTDTQYFGPGTRLTVL.

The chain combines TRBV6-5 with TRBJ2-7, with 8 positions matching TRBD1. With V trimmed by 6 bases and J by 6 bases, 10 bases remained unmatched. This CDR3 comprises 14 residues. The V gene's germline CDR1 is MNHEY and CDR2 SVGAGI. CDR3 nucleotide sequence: TGTGCCAGCAGCAAAAGCACAGGGGGAGGCGAGCAGTACTTC. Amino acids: CASSKSTGGGEQYF.

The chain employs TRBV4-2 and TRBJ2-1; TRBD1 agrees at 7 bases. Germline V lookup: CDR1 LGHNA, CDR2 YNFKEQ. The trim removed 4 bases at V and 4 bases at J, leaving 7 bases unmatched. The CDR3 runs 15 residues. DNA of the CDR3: TGTGCCAGCAGCCGCGCCGGGACAGCATACAATGAGCAGTTCTTC. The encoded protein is CASSRAGTAYNEQFF.

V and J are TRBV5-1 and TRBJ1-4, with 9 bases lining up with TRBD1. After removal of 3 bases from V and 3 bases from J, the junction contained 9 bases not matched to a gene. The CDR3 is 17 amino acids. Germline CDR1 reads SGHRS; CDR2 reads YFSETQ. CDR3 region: CASSSDRGGIANEKLFF. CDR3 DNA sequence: TGCGCCAGCAGCTCGGACAGGGGAGGGATCGCTAATGAAAAACTGTTTTTT.

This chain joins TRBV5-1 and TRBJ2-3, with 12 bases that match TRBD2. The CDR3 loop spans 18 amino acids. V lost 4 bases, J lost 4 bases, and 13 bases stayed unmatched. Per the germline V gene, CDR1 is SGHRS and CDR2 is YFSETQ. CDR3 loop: CASSHGGLAGGRADTQYF. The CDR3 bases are TGCGCCAGCAGCCATGGAGGGCTAGCGGGAGGGAGGGCAGATACGCAGTATTTT.

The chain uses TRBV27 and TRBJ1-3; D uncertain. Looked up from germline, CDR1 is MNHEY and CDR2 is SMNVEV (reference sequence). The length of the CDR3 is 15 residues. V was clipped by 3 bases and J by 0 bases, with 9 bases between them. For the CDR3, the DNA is TGTGCCAGCAGTTTGGTCAGGAGCTCTGGAAACACCATATATTTT. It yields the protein CASSLVRSSGNTIYF.

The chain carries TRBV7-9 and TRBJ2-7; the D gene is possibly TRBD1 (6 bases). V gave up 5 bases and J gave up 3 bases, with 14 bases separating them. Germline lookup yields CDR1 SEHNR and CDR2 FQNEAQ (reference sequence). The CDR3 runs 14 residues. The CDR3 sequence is CASSQETGSYEQYF. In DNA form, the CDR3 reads TGTGCCAGCAGCCAAGAGACAGGTAGCTACGAGCAGTACTTC.

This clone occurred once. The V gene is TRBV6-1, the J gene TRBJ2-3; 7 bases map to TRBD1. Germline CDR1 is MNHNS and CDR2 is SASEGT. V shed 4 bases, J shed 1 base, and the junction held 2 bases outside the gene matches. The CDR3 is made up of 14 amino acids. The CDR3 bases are TGTGCCAGCAGTGTTGGGACAGGCACAGATACGCAGTATTTT. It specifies CASSVGTGTDTQYF.

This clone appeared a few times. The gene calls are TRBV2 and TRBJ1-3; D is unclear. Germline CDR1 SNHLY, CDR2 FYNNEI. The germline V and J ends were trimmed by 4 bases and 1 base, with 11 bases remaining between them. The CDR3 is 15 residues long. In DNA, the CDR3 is TGTGCCAGCAGTGGAGGAGTGAATTCTGGAAACACCATATATTTT. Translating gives CASSGGVNSGNTIYF. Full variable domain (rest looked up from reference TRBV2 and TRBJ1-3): EPEVTQTPSHQVTQMGQEVILRCVPISNHLYFYWYRQILGQKVEFLVSFYNNEISEKSEIFDDQFSVERPDGSNFTLKIRSTKLEDSAMYFCASSGGVNSGNTIYFGEGSWLTVV.

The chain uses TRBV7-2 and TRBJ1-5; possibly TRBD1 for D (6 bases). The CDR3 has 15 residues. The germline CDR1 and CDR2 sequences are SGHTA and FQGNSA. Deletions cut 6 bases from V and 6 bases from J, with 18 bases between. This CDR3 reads CASRSTGSPGQPQHF. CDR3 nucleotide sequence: TGTGCCAGCAGATCTACAGGGTCCCCTGGTCAGCCCCAGCATTTT.

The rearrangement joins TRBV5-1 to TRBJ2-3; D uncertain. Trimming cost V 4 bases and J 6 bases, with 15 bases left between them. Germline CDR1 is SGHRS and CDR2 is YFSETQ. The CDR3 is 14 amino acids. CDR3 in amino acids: CASSPLTVQDTQYF. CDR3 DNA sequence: TGCGCCAGCAGCCCATTGACTGTACAGGATACGCAGTATTTT.

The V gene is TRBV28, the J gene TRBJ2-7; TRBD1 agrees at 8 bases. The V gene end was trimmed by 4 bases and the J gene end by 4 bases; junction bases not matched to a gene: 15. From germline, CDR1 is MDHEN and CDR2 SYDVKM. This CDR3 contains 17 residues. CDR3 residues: CASSSTTSTGAVYEQYF. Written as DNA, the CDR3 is TGTGCCAGCAGTTCGACCACTTCGACAGGGGCAGTGTACGAGCAGTACTTC.

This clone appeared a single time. The DNA for the CDR3 is TGCGCCAGCAGCACCCGACCGGGAGATACGCAGTATTTT. This sequence encodes CASSTRPGDTQYF. This chain connects TRBV5-1 to TRBJ2-3; no clear D gene. From germline, CDR1 is SGHRS and CDR2 YFSETQ. This CDR3 region has 13 residues. Trimming stripped 4 bases from V and 5 bases from J, with 11 bases between.

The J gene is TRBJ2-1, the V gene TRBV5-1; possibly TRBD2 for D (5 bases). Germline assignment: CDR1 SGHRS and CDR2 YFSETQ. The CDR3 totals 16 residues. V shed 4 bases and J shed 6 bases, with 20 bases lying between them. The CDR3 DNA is TGCGCCAGCAGCCCCGAGGGTGGGCGGGCCGGCAATGAGCAGTTCTTC. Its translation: CASSPEGGRAGNEQFF.

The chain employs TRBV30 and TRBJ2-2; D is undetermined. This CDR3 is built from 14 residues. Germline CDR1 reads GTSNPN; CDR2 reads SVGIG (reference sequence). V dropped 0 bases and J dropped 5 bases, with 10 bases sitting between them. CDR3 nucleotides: TGTGCCTGGAGTGTAACAGCGCATACCGGGGAGCTGTTTTTT. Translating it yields CAWSVTAHTGELFF.

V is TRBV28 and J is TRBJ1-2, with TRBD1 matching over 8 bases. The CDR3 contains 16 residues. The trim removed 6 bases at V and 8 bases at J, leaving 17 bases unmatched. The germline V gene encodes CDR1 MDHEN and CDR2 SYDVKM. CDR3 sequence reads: CASRPGTGMGAFGYTF. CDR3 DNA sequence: TGTGCCAGCAGACCTGGGACAGGAATGGGGGCATTCGGCTACACCTTC.

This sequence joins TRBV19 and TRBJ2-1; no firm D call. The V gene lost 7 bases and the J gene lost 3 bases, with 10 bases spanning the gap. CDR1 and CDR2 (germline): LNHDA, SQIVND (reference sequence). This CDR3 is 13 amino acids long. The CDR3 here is CASKKDHYNEQFF. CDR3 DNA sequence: TGTGCCAGTAAAAAGGACCACTACAATGAGCAGTTCTTC.

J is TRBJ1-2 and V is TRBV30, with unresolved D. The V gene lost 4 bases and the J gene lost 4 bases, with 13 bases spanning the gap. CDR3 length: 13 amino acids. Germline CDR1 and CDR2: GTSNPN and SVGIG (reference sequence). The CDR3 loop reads CAWTRMDSYGYTF. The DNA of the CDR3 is TGTGCCTGGACCCGCATGGATTCCTATGGCTACACCTTC.